This TCR beta chain was captured in a study of cytomegalovirus exposure and HLA in healthy donors. Study-level findings and limits: The majority of TCR sequences were rare, yet some public TCRs appeared in many donors. Accurate predictions that matched the HLA-A and HLA-B alleles of most subjects were reportedly made from TCR beta sequences.

This CDR3 region has 15 residues. Looked up from germline, CDR1 is SGDLS and CDR2 is YYNGEE. Trimming shortened V by 1 base and J by 2 bases, and 12 bases separated the two germline ends. As concerns this clone: What it recognizes is unknown.

The PCR contained 60 Vbeta and 13 Jbeta primers. Generated by immunoSEQ multiplex PCR, the TCRdb table keeps only in-frame clones and is missing some. The table has 150,000 to 200,000 clones, around 81% seen once; the top ten hold about 2.2%. The V call is TRBV9, the J call TRBJ1-2; D gene uncertain. The sample consisted of PBMCs. This clonotype was obtained from a woman in her 30s in good health and CMV-seronegative. In nucleotides, the CDR3 is TGTGCCAGCAGCGTACTCCCCTCGACAAACTATGGCTACACCTTC. This encodes CASSVLPSTNYGYTF.